Presented here are 15 T cell receptor beta chains from one specimen sequenced in a study of blood T cells in healthy people across ages. Using a J-beta primer mix together with a sample-barcoded 5' primer, a second PCR was run for roughly 6 to 11 cycles. TCRdb processed the 5' RACE reads anew with MiXCR; each CDR3 protein has one entry. The data show some 1.5 million distinct CDR3 sequences, 28% seen once. The sequencing input was blood. These receptors originate from a woman in her twenties or thirties in good health.

This clonotype was detected only a few times. This chain connects TRBV7-2 to TRBJ2-7, with D possibly matching TRBD2 (6 bases). Germline assignment: CDR1 SGHTA and CDR2 FQGNSA. Trimming pared 2 bases from V and 2 bases from J, leaving 13 bases between. CDR3 length equals 15 residues. The CDR3 loop is CASSLFEGGTYEQYF. Written as DNA, the CDR3 is TGTGCCAGCAGCTTATTCGAGGGAGGTACCTACGAGCAGTACTTC.

This clonotype turned up a few times. The V and J genes are TRBV12-3 or TRBV12-4 and TRBJ2-3; D may be TRBD1 or TRBD2 (5 bases each). The CDR3 spans 18 residues. V shed 3 bases and J shed 2 bases, with 21 bases lying between them. The CDR3 DNA sequence: TGTGCCAGCAGTTTTGCCCGGGGCCTATCAGGTGTCACAGATACGCAGTATTTT. Translation: CASSFARGLSGVTDTQYF.

J is TRBJ1-1 and V is TRBV18; TRBD1 is a possible D gene (6 bases). This CDR3 contains 14 residues. Trimming removed 2 bases from V and 5 bases from J, with 12 bases in between. Germline CDR1 is KGHSH and CDR2 is LQKENI. For the CDR3, the DNA is TGTGCCAGCTCACCATTAACAGGGTCAACTGAAGCTTTCTTT. It encodes CASSPLTGSTEAFF.

A note on this clonotype: The limits of the CDR3 on the DNA are not certain, so only TCRdb's listed CDR3 is given. The chain uses TRBV20-1 and TRBJ1-2; TRBD1 is the table's D call and was not checked against the DNA. CDR1 DFQATT and CDR2 SNEGSKA come from the germline V gene (reference sequence). Including both end residues, the CDR3 is 16 amino acids long. CDR3: CNASGGEDSGYYCYTF.

The V call is TRBV19, the J call TRBJ2-3; possibly TRBD1 for D (6 bases). The CDR3 spans 15 residues. The germline CDR1 and CDR2 sequences are LNHDA and SQIVND (reference sequence). V lost 3 bases and J lost 0, with 10 bases in between. The CDR3, as DNA: TGTGCCAGTAGTATCTTTGGACAGAGCACAGATACGCAGTATTTT. Its translation: CASSIFGQSTDTQYF. Looking up the rest from reference TRBV19 and TRBJ2-3 gives the full variable domain: DGGITQSPKYLFRKEGQNVTLSCEQNLNHDAMYWYRQDPGQGLRLIYYSQIVNDFQKGDIAEGYSVSREKKESFPLTVTSAQKNPTAFYLCASSIFGQSTDTQYFGPGTRLTVL.

About this clonotype itself: A much larger clone lies one base from this, so it may be a read error. V usage is TRBV20-1 and J usage is TRBJ1-2, with TRBD1 matching 7 bases. The CDR3 spans 17 residues. Germline values: CDR1 DFQATT, CDR2 SNEGSKA (reference sequence). With 0 bases clipped from V and 0 bases from J, the junction kept 10 bases outside the gene matches. CDR3 coding DNA: TGCAGTGCTAGAGATACTGACAGGGCAGGGACTAACTATGGCTACACCTTC. This gives the protein CSARDTDRAGTNYGYTF.

This clonotype was seen a handful of times. V and J are TRBV6-6 and TRBJ2-2; 12 bases line up with TRBD1. Germline loops: CDR1 MNHNY, CDR2 SVGAGI (reference sequence). This CDR3 is 16 amino acids long. After removal of 6 bases from V and 6 bases from J, the junction contained 8 bases not matched to a gene. CDR3 DNA: TGTGCCAGCAGCCCGCCGGGACAGGGGGCTTCCGGGGAGCTGTTTTTT. This codes for CASSPPGQGASGELFF.

This clonotype turned up a few times. The J gene is TRBJ2-1, the V gene TRBV7-2, with 11 bases matching TRBD2. Germline CDR1 reads SGHTA; CDR2 reads FQGNSA. The ends lost 5 bases at V and 4 bases at J; junction bases unmatched: 16. The CDR3 consists of 19 residues. Written as DNA, the CDR3 is TGTGCCAGCAGCCCCCGCTTCGAGGTAGCGGGAGGGCGGTACAATGAGCAGTTCTTC. This sequence encodes CASSPRFEVAGGRYNEQFF.

This chain uses TRBV20-1 with TRBJ1-1, with D unclear. The V end lost 5 bases, the J end lost 9 bases, and 16 bases lay between the germline ends. The CDR3 loop spans 12 amino acids. CDR1 and CDR2 from the germline V gene are DFQATT and SNEGSKA (reference sequence). Here the CDR3 reads CSASGLGPQAFF. CDR3 nucleotides: TGCAGTGCTTCAGGACTGGGCCCGCAAGCTTTCTTT.

The V and J genes are TRBV6-6 and TRBJ2-1; 7 bases are shared with TRBD2. CDR1 MNHNY and CDR2 SVGAGI come from the germline V gene (reference sequence). V dropped 0 bases and J dropped 7; count of bases not matched to a gene: 9. The length of the CDR3 is 16 residues. CDR3 DNA sequence: TGTGCCAGCAGTTACTCGGGGCGGGGGACTATAAATGAGCAGTTCTTC. Translated, it gives CASSYSGRGTINEQFF.

In this sample, this clonotype turned up many times. The gene calls are TRBV29-1 and TRBJ1-1; D gene unclear. The V end lost 8 bases, the J end lost 6 bases, and 16 bases lay between the germline ends. The germline CDR1 and CDR2 sequences are SQVTM and ANQGSEA. The CDR3 is 12 amino acids. In DNA form, the CDR3 reads TGCAGCACAAAGGACCTGGAGGCTGAAGCTTTCTTT. Translation: CSTKDLEAEAFF.

The V call is TRBV7-9, the J call TRBJ2-1; TRBD2 agrees at 8 bases. The V gene end was trimmed by 7 bases and the J gene end by 1 base; junction bases not matched to a gene: 9. This CDR3 has 16 residues. Germline-derived CDR1 and CDR2 are SEHNR and FQNEAQ (reference sequence). The chain's CDR3 is CASNHHGRGSYNEQFF. The CDR3 DNA is TGTGCCAGCAACCACCACGGGAGGGGGTCCTACAATGAGCAGTTCTTC. Variable domain in full (rest from reference TRBV7-9 and TRBJ2-1): DTGVSQNPRHKITKRGQNVTFRCDPISEHNRLYWYRQTLGQGPEFLTYFQNEAQLEKSRLLSDRFSAERPKGSFSTLEIQRTEQGDSAMYLCASNHHGRGSYNEQFFGPGTRLTVL.

This clonotype was detected a few times. V and J are TRBV10-1 and TRBJ1-5, with D unresolved. The CDR3 has 11 residues. Trimming removed 11 bases from V and 6 bases from J, with 11 bases in between. In germline, CDR1 is WNHNN, CDR2 SYGVQD (reference sequence). In DNA, the CDR3 is TGCGCCCGAACTAAGGGTCAGCCCCAGCATTTT. Its translation is CARTKGQPQHF.

A remark on this clonotype: The germline gene is not matched at one end of the junction; a read error may be the cause. The chain links TRBV6-2 or TRBV6-3 to TRBJ2-2; D perhaps matches TRBD2 (5 bases). This CDR3 has 12 residues. Germline-derived CDR1 and CDR2 are MNHEY and SVGEGT. CDR3 in DNA: TGTGCCGGCAGATGGAACACCGGGGAGTTGTTTTTT. The encoded protein is CAGRWNTGELFF.

This chain joins TRBV5-5 and TRBJ1-2, with a possible D match to TRBD1 (5 bases). V was shortened by 4 bases and J by 1 base, with 11 bases between the two germline ends. Germline CDR1 and CDR2: SGHKS and YYEKEE (reference sequence). This CDR3 is built from 14 residues. The CDR3 here is CASSRGDFNYGYTF. The CDR3 DNA sequence: TGTGCCAGCAGCCGAGGGGATTTTAACTATGGCTACACCTTC.